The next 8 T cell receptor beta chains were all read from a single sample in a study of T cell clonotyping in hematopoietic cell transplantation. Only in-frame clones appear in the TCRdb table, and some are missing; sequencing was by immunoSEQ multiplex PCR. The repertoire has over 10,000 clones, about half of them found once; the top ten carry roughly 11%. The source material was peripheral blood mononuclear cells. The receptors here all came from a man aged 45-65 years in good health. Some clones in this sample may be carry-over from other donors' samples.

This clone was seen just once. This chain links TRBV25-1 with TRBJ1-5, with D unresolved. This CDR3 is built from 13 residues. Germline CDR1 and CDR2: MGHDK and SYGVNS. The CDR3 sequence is CATADSGNQPQHF. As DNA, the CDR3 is TGTGCTACAGCGGACTCTGGCAATCAGCCCCAGCATTTT.

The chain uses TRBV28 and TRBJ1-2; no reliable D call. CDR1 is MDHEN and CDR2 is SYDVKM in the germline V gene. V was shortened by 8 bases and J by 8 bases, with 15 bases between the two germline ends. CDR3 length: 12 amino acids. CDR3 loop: CASGYKAGGYTF. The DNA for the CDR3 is TGTGCCAGCGGCTACAAGGCTGGGGGCTACACCTTC.

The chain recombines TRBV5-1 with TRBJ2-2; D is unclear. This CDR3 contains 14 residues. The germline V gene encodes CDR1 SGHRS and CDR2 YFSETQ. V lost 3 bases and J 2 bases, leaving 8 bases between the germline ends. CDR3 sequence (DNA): TGCGCCAGCAGCTCGGGCGATAACACCGGGGAGCTGTTTTTT. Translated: CASSSGDNTGELFF. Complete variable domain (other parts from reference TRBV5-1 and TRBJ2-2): KAGVTQTPRYLIKTRGQQVTLSCSPISGHRSVSWYQQTPGQGLQFLFEYFSETQRNKGNFPGRFSGRQFSNSRSEMNVSTLELGDSALYLCASSSGDNTGELFFGEGSRLTVL.

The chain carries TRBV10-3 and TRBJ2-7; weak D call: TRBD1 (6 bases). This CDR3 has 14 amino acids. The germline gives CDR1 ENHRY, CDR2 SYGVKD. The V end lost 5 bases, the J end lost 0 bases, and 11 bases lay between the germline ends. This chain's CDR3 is CAISRGDNSYEQYF. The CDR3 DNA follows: TGTGCCATCAGTCGTGGGGACAACTCCTACGAGCAGTACTTC.

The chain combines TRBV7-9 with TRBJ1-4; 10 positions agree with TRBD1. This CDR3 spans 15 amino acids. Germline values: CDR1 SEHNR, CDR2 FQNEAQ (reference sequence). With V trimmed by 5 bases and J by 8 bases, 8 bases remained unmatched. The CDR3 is CASSPPGQGREKLFF. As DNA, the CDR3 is TGTGCCAGCAGCCCACCGGGACAGGGGAGGGAAAAACTGTTTTTT.

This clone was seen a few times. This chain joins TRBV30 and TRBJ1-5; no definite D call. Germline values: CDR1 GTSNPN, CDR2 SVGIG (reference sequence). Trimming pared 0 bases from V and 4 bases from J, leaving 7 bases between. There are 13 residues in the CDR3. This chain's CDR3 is CAWSVMGNQPQHF. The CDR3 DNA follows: TGTGCCTGGAGTGTTATGGGGAATCAGCCCCAGCATTTT. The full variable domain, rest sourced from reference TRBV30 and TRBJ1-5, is SQTIHQWPATLVQPVGSPLSLECTVEGTSNPNLYWYRQAAGRGLQLLFYSVGIGQISSEVPQNLSASRPQDRQFILSSKKLLLSDSGFYLCAWSVMGNQPQHFGDGTRLSIL.

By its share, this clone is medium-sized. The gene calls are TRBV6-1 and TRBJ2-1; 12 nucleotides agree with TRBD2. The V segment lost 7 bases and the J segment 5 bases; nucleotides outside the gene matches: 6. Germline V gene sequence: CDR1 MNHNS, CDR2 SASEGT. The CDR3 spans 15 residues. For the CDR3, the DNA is TGTGCCAGCAAAGACCTAGCGGGGGGGGACAATGAGCAGTTCTTC. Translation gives CASKDLAGGDNEQFF.

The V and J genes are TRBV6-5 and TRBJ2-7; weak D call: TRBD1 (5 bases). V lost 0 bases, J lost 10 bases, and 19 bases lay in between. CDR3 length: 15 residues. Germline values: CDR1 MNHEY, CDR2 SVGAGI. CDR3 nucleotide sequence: TGTGCCAGCAGTTACTCCCCCCGGGTGCAAGGGGCTCAGTACTTC. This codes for CASSYSPRVQGAQYF.